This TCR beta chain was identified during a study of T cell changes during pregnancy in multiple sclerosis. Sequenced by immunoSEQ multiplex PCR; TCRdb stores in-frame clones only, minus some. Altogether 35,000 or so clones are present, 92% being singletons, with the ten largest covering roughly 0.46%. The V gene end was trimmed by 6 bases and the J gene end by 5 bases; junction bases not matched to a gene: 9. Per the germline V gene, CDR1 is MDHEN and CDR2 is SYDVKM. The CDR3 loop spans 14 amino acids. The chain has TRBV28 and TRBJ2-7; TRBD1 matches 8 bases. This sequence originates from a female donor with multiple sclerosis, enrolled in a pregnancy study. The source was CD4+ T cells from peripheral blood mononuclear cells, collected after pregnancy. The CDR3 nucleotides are TGTGCCAGCAGCCGGACAGGGCGGATGGACGAGCAGTACTTC. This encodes CASSRTGRMDEQYF.